This TCR beta chain is from a study of shared clonotypes between healthy human individuals. This clone was observed a handful of times. The assay was immunoSEQ multiplex PCR, and TCRdb's table has in-frame clones only and misses some. The sample holds about 700,000 clones; approximately 74% are singletons and the top ten take over 1.5%. Material for sequencing was memory CD4+ T cells sorted from blood. Described subset: CD45RA-negative fraction. This receptor was taken from a woman in her 30s in good health.

The DNA for the CDR3 is TGTGCCAGCAGATCAGGGAGGATCGCCGGGGAGCTGTTTTTT. Translation gives CASRSGRIAGELFF. V and J are TRBV13 and TRBJ2-2, with TRBD2 as a possible D gene (6 bases). The V and J ends lost 6 bases and 6 bases respectively, with 14 bases between them. CDR3 length: 14 residues. Germline V CDR1 and CDR2: PRHDT, FYEKMQ (reference sequence).